The 2 T cell receptor beta chains below were found in one sample sequenced in a study of blood T cell repertoires in COVID-19. Only in-frame clones appear in the TCRdb table, and some are missing; sequencing was by immunoSEQ multiplex PCR. The sample contains about 110,000 clones, 82% of which appear only once. What was sequenced was peripheral blood. The receptors come from a woman aged 80 or over with acute or convalescent COVID-19.

The chain joins TRBV11-2 to TRBJ2-2, with D unclear. Looked up from germline, CDR1 is SGHAT and CDR2 is FQNNGV. Trimming took off 1 base at V and 4 bases at J, with 10 bases between the two ends. The length of the CDR3 is 15 residues. Here the CDR3 DNA reads TGTGCCAGCAGCTTAGGGAGACCCGGCACCGGGGAGCTGTTTTTT. It translates to CASSLGRPGTGELFF.

The genes are TRBV30 and TRBJ2-1; D unresolved. Deletions cut 5 bases from V and 5 bases from J, with 4 bases between. This CDR3 is built from 10 residues. Germline CDR1 reads GTSNPN; CDR2 reads SVGIG (reference sequence). The CDR3 protein is CAWENNEQFF. For the CDR3, the DNA is TGTGCCTGGGAGAACAATGAGCAGTTCTTC.